This T cell receptor beta chain was sequenced for a study of response to subunit inactivated influenza vaccine. Overall study results and limits: Authors suggested that a seasonal influenza vaccination recruits few new T cells each time.

A single record per CDR3 protein comes from TCRdb applying MiXCR to the RT-PCR reads. Among 530,000 or so distinct CDR3 sequences listed, around 25% were seen once. A remark on this clonotype: No antigen is known for it.

This CDR3 region has 18 residues. V shed 6 bases, J shed 2 bases, and the junction held 17 bases outside the gene matches. Germline V lookup: CDR1 ENHRY, CDR2 SYGVKD. V gene TRBV10-3 combines with J gene TRBJ1-1; 8 bases line up with TRBD1. This clonotype was obtained from a man in his forties or fifties who received an inactivated influenza vaccine. The sample here was CD4+ T cells sorted from PBMCs, taken roughly 5 days after vaccination. The CDR3 DNA reads TGTGCCATCAGAAGGACGGCAAATCTCGGACAGGGAAACACTGAAGCTTTCTTT. As protein: CAIRRTANLGQGNTEAFF.